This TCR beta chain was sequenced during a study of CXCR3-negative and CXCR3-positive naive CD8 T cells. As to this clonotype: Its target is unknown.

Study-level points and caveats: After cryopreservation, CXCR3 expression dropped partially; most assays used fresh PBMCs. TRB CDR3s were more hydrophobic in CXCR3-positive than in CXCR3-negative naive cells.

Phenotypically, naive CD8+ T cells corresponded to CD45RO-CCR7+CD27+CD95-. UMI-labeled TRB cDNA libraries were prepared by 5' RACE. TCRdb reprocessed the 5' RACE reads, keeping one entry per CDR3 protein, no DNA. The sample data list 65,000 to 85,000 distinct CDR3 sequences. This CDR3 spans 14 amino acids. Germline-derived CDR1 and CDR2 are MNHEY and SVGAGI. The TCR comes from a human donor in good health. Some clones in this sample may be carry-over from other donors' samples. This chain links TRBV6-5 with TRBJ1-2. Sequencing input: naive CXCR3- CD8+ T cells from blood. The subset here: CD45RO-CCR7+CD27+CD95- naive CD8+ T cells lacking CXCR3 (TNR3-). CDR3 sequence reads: CASSYISPYEGYTF.